The 24 T cell receptor beta chains in this list originate from one sample, sequenced in a study of T cell repertoires in cytomegalovirus infection. Their cognate antigens are unknown. TCRdb re-called the reads through MiXCR, storing one row per CDR3 protein. Of about 340,000 distinct CDR3 sequences detected, roughly 28% appear once; the ten largest clones hold around 19%. The specimen was cultured PBMCs, collected from culture after CMV antigen stimulation. The origin of the receptors is a human donor in good health (CMV status not recorded). Some clones in this sample may be carry-over from other donors' samples.

This clonotype was seen a few times. This sequence joins TRBV7-3 and TRBJ2-1; the D gene could be TRBD1 or TRBD2 (5 bases each). Germline V lookup: CDR1 SGHTA, CDR2 FQGTGA. Trimming left V 5 bases short and J 10 bases short, with 9 bases between. The CDR3 spans 11 residues. CDR3 residues: CASSLGTEQFF. The DNA of the CDR3 is TGTGCCAGCAGCCTAGGGACCGAGCAGTTCTTC.

This clonotype was observed a few times. The chain links TRBV6-5 to TRBJ1-5; the D gene is possibly TRBD1 (5 bases). There are 17 residues in the CDR3. Germline-derived CDR1 and CDR2 are MNHEY and SVGAGI. The V gene lost 2 bases and the J gene lost 4 bases, with 18 bases spanning the gap. CDR3 nucleotides: TGTGCCAGCAGTTACAAGGTCGGCCAGGGAGAGAATCAGCCCCAGCATTTT. Its translation: CASSYKVGQGENQPQHF.

This clonotype was picked up one time. Here the CDR3 reads CASSGTSGRDTQYF. The CDR3 DNA sequence: TGTGCCAGCAGTGGGACTAGCGGCAGGGATACGCAGTATTTT. This rearrangement joins TRBV12-3 or TRBV12-4 to TRBJ2-3; the match to TRBD2 covers 11 bases. The J segment lost 6 bases and the V segment lost 5 bases, leaving 4 bases of the junction unmatched. The CDR3 runs 14 residues.

This clonotype was seen more than once but under ten times. V gene TRBV7-4 combines with J gene TRBJ2-1; the D call may be TRBD1 or TRBD2 (6 bases each). CDR3 size: 14 residues. CDR1 SGHVT and CDR2 SQSDAQ come from the germline V gene. V was shortened by 5 bases and J by 0 bases, with 8 bases between the two germline ends. CDR3: CASSGGPSYNEQFF. The CDR3 DNA reads as TGTGCCAGCAGCGGGGGGCCCTCCTACAATGAGCAGTTCTTC.

The chain employs TRBV27 and TRBJ1-5, with TRBD1 matching 7 bases. This CDR3 has 14 residues. CDR1 is MNHEY, CDR2 SMNVEV, per germline (reference sequence). V lost 5 bases, J lost 11 bases, and 12 bases stayed unmatched. CDR3: CASSLRQGLSTQHF. Here the CDR3 DNA reads TGTGCCAGCAGTCTTCGACAGGGCCTTTCAACCCAGCATTTT.

This clonotype was counted ten times or more. This rearrangement joins TRBV11-2 to TRBJ1-1; 8 nucleotides line up with TRBD1. Germline loops: CDR1 SGHAT, CDR2 FQNNGV. This CDR3 region has 15 residues. The junction had 9 bases not matched to a gene; V was cut back by 5 bases and J by 4 bases. In nucleotides, the CDR3 is TGTGCCAGCAGCGCCTTACAGGGGGGTACCACTGAAGCTTTCTTT. It encodes CASSALQGGTTEAFF. Supplemented by reference TRBV11-2 and TRBJ1-1, the full variable domain reads EAGVAQSPRYKIIEKRQSVAFWCNPISGHATLYWYQQILGQGPKLLIQFQNNGVVDDSQLPKDRFSAERLKGVDSTLKIQPAKLEDSAVYLCASSALQGGTTEAFFGQGTRLTVV.

The chain joins TRBV20-1 to TRBJ1-5; D is ambiguous. Trimming took 6 bases from V and 7 from J, leaving 16 bases between them. The CDR3 sequence is 13 residues long. Germline-derived CDR1 and CDR2 are DFQATT and SNEGSKA (reference sequence). The CDR3 coding sequence is TGCAGTGCCCTTCCAGAGGGCGGCCAGCCCCAGCATTTT. Translation gives CSALPEGGQPQHF.

The V and J genes are TRBV7-2 and TRBJ2-1; 12 bases fit TRBD2. Unmatched junction bases numbered 8, after V lost 7 bases and J lost 4 bases. The CDR3 runs to 16 residues. Germline values: CDR1 SGHTA, CDR2 FQGNSA. This CDR3 reads CTSTLTGTSGYNEQFF. In DNA form, the CDR3 reads TGTACCAGCACCCTAACGGGGACTAGCGGGTACAATGAGCAGTTCTTC.

The chain recombines TRBV27 with TRBJ1-1; D gene ambiguous. This CDR3 is 15 amino acids long. V lost 7 bases and J lost 1, with 16 bases in between. The germline V gene encodes CDR1 MNHEY and CDR2 SMNVEV (reference sequence). The CDR3 here is CASTAYPRWNTEAFF. The DNA for the CDR3 is TGTGCCAGCACGGCCTACCCGAGGTGGAACACTGAAGCTTTCTTT.

This chain connects TRBV7-9 to TRBJ2-1, with 9 positions matching TRBD2. The CDR3 length is 15 residues. Trimming at V came to 5 bases and at J to 6 bases, leaving 8 bases not matched to a gene. CDR1 SEHNR and CDR2 FQNEAQ come from the germline V gene (reference sequence). DNA of the CDR3: TGTGCCAGCAGCCCGCGCGGGGGGGGTTTCAATGAGCAGTTCTTC. Protein sequence: CASSPRGGGFNEQFF.

J is TRBJ2-1 and V is TRBV12-3 or TRBV12-4; D is uncertain. With 7 bases removed from V and 5 bases from J, the gap between germline ends came to 12 bases. This CDR3 region has 13 residues. CDR3 residues: CASTQWGNNEQFF. CDR3 nucleotides: TGTGCCAGCACCCAATGGGGAAACAATGAGCAGTTCTTC.

This rearrangement joins TRBV5-6 to TRBJ2-3; 7 positions agree with TRBD1. The CDR3 length is 14 residues. V shed 0 bases and J 4 bases; nucleotides not matched to a gene: 2. Germline V gene data show CDR1 as SGHDT and CDR2 as YYEEEE. This chain's CDR3 is CASSLGGTADTQYF. CDR3 DNA sequence: TGTGCCAGCAGCTTGGGGGGGACAGCAGATACGCAGTATTTT. The complete variable domain, with remaining parts taken from reference TRBV5-6 and TRBJ2-3, reads DAGVTQSPTHLIKTRGQQVTLRCSPKSGHDTVSWYQQALGQGPQFIFQYYEEEERQRGNFPDRFSGHQFPNYSSELNVNALLLGDSALYLCASSLGGTADTQYFGPGTRLTVL.

This chain connects TRBV27 to TRBJ2-2; perhaps TRBD2 as D (5 bases). Trimming took 3 bases from V and 4 from J, leaving 12 bases between them. This CDR3 is built from 15 residues. Germline CDR1 MNHEY, CDR2 SMNVEV (reference sequence). This chain's CDR3 is CASSLLGEGTGELFF. The CDR3 coding sequence is TGTGCCAGCAGTTTGCTCGGTGAGGGCACCGGGGAGCTGTTTTTT.

There are a few counts of this clonotype. V usage is TRBV4-1 and J usage is TRBJ2-2, with 10 bases lining up with TRBD2. With V trimmed by 2 bases and J by 1 base, 4 bases remained unmatched. From germline, CDR1 is MGHRA and CDR2 YSYEKL. The CDR3 covers 17 residues. The CDR3 DNA reads TGCGCCAGCAGCCAACTATTAGCGGGAGGGAACACCGGGGAGCTGTTTTTT. Residues: CASSQLLAGGNTGELFF.

This clonotype turned up a few times. This chain connects TRBV12-5 to TRBJ1-1; D possibly corresponds to TRBD1 (6 bases). The germline V and J ends were trimmed by 1 base and 4 bases, with 10 bases remaining between them. This CDR3 has 14 residues. Germline loops: CDR1 LGHNT, CDR2 FRNRAP. CDR3 protein: CASGLGGAGTEAFF. The CDR3 nucleotides are TGTGCTAGTGGTTTGGGGGGGGCTGGCACTGAAGCTTTCTTT. The variable domain in full, completed from reference TRBV12-5 and TRBJ1-1, reads DARVTQTPRHKVTEMGQEVTMRCQPILGHNTVFWYRQTMMQGLELLAYFRNRAPLDDSGMPKDRFSAEMPDATLATLKIQPSEPRDSAVYFCASGLGGAGTEAFFGQGTRLTVV.

This clonotype appeared many times. The chain links TRBV5-6 to TRBJ2-7; possible D gene TRBD2, 7 bases. Deletions cut 1 base from V and 4 bases from J, with 9 bases between. The germline CDR1 and CDR2 sequences are SGHDT and YYEEEE. The CDR3 length is 13 residues. The CDR3 DNA follows: TGTGCCAGCAGCTTGCGGGGGGCGTACGAGCAGTACTTC. Protein product: CASSLRGAYEQYF. Looking up the rest from reference TRBV5-6 and TRBJ2-7 gives the full variable domain: DAGVTQSPTHLIKTRGQQVTLRCSPKSGHDTVSWYQQALGQGPQFIFQYYEEEERQRGNFPDRFSGHQFPNYSSELNVNALLLGDSALYLCASSLRGAYEQYFGPGTRLTVT.

V usage is TRBV6-2 or TRBV6-3 and J usage is TRBJ2-3; 8 bases agree with TRBD2. CDR1 is MNHEY and CDR2 is SVGEGT in the germline V gene. CDR3 length: 13 residues. After removal of 6 bases from V and 8 bases from J, the junction contained 7 bases not matched to a gene. The CDR3 loop reads CASSLGLAGTQYF. The CDR3 bases are TGTGCCAGCAGCCTTGGACTAGCCGGTACGCAGTATTTT.

The rearrangement joins TRBV7-2 to TRBJ2-1, with D possibly matching TRBD1 (5 bases). The CDR3 is 14 residues long. V gave up 0 bases and J gave up 8 bases, with 11 bases separating them. Germline CDR1 is SGHTA and CDR2 is FQGNSA. The CDR3 bases are TGTGCCAGCAGCTTAGCGGCAGGGCCAGATGAGCAGTTCTTC. It is translated as CASSLAAGPDEQFF.

This clonotype has a single count. The chain uses TRBV18 and TRBJ2-3; D not resolved. V gave up 3 bases and J gave up 10 bases, with 14 bases separating them. CDR3 length: 13 residues. Germline V gene lookup returns CDR1 KGHSH and CDR2 LQKENI. This CDR3 reads CASSPDRGVAQYF. CDR3 coding DNA: TGTGCCAGCTCACCGGACCGCGGAGTGGCGCAGTATTTT.

There are a few counts of this clonotype. The rearrangement links TRBV27 to TRBJ1-1, with D unclear. The germline gives CDR1 MNHEY, CDR2 SMNVEV (reference sequence). Trimming removed 6 bases from V and 1 base from J, with 15 bases in between. The length of the CDR3 is 15 residues. In DNA, the CDR3 is TGTGCCAGCAGCTCCCTTATAGGAGGGAACACTGAAGCTTTCTTT. This codes for CASSSLIGGNTEAFF.

There are a few counts of this clonotype. CDR3 protein: CASSPGTSRYNEQFF. The CDR3 DNA follows: TGTGCCAGCAGCCCCGGGACTAGCAGATACAATGAGCAGTTCTTC. The rearrangement joins TRBV7-8 to TRBJ2-1; 9 bases map to TRBD2. The trim removed 5 bases at V and 4 bases at J, leaving 6 bases unmatched. Looked up from germline, CDR1 is SGHVS and CDR2 is FQNEAQ. CDR3 size: 15 residues. The full variable domain, completed using reference TRBV7-8 and TRBJ2-1, is GAGVSQSPRYKVAKRGQDVALRCDPISGHVSLFWYQQALGQGPEFLTYFQNEAQLDKSGLPSDRFFAERPEGSVSTLKIQRTQQEDSAVYLCASSPGTSRYNEQFFGPGTRLTVL.

This clonotype is a singleton in its sample. DNA of the CDR3: TGTGCCAGCAGCTTATCGCCCGCCGGGAATAATTCACCCCTCCACTTT. This translates into CASSLSPAGNNSPLHF. The chain is built from TRBV7-2 and TRBJ1-6; unclear D gene. Trimming removed 2 bases at V and 5 bases at J, with 13 bases between. CDR3 length: 16 amino acids. The germline V gene encodes CDR1 SGHTA and CDR2 FQGNSA.

This clonotype was recorded a few times. The chain couples TRBV7-9 to TRBJ2-6; D assignment may be TRBD1 or TRBD2 (5 bases each). The V gene lost 5 bases and the J gene lost 0 bases, with 29 bases spanning the gap. CDR1 and CDR2 (germline): SEHNR, FQNEAQ (reference sequence). The CDR3 length is 22 residues. CDR3 sequence (DNA): TGTGCCAGCAGCACATCCAGGATCGACTCTGGGGCCGGGGACTCTGGGGCCAACGTCCTGACTTTC. This sequence encodes CASSTSRIDSGAGDSGANVLTF.

This clonotype was counted between two and nine times. This chain joins TRBV7-2 and TRBJ2-7, with 7 positions matching TRBD1. The CDR3 is 16 residues long. Germline V gene lookup returns CDR1 SGHTA and CDR2 FQGNSA. Trimming took 7 bases from V and 4 from J; bases not matched to a gene: 16. The CDR3 coding sequence is TGTGCCAGCACCCTCCGGACAGGTTCCAAATTGTACGAGCAGTACTTC. It is translated as CASTLRTGSKLYEQYF.